The 31 T cell receptor beta chains reported below all come from one sample, sequenced in a study of blood T cell repertoires in COVID-19. Some clones are missing from TCRdb's copy, which holds only in-frame ones; the method was immunoSEQ multiplex PCR. The sample holds about 280,000 clones, approximately 81% seen once. The sequencing sample was made of PBMCs or T cells enriched from blood (not recorded which). These receptor sequences come from a woman between 50 and 59 years old who had recovered from COVID-19.

CDR3 DNA: TGTGCCAGCAGCTCACCGGGACAGGGGAACTATGGCTACACCTTC. Translation gives CASSSPGQGNYGYTF. V usage is TRBV3-1 (or the pseudogene TRBV3-2) and J usage is TRBJ1-2; the match to TRBD1 covers 10 bases. CDR1 is LGHDT, CDR2 YNNKEL, per germline (reference sequence). This CDR3 is built from 15 residues. The V segment lost 5 bases and the J segment 2 bases; nucleotides outside the gene matches: 5.

V gene TRBV15 combines with J gene TRBJ1-6; D remains unclear. CDR1 is LNHNV and CDR2 is YYDKDF in the germline V gene (reference sequence). The CDR3 has 18 residues. V was trimmed by 2 bases and J by 6 bases, leaving 20 bases between them. The DNA of the CDR3 is TGTGCCACCAGCAGAAATCCGAACAGTTTGGTGGGTAATTCACCCCTCCACTTT. As protein: CATSRNPNSLVGNSPLHF.

The chain recombines TRBV9 with TRBJ1-2; 7 bases match TRBD1. The CDR3 totals 16 residues. CDR1 and CDR2 (germline): SGDLS, YYNGEE. The V segment lost 3 bases and the J segment 5 bases; nucleotides outside the gene matches: 13. CDR3 coding DNA: TGTGCCAGCAGCGCCACGGGACAGACAGTAGCTTATGGCTACACCTTC. Its translation is CASSATGQTVAYGYTF.

The chain uses TRBV5-1 and TRBJ1-1; D uncertain. Germline values: CDR1 SGHRS, CDR2 YFSETQ. V was trimmed by 0 bases and J by 4 bases, leaving 13 bases between them. The CDR3 consists of 15 residues. The CDR3 spells CASSLAEVRGTEAFF. CDR3 sequence (DNA): TGCGCCAGCAGCTTGGCCGAGGTACGTGGCACTGAAGCTTTCTTT.

In DNA form, the CDR3 reads TGTGCCAGCAGTTCCGCGGCCACCCGCCGAGCTTTCTTT. Translated, it gives CASSSAATRRAFF. V gene TRBV27 combines with J gene TRBJ1-1; the D is unclear. Germline CDR1 is MNHEY and CDR2 is SMNVEV (reference sequence). This CDR3 contains 13 residues. The V gene lost 4 bases and the J gene lost 10 bases, with 16 bases spanning the gap.

This chain uses TRBV5-1 with TRBJ2-4, with D tentatively TRBD1 (5 bases). Per germline, CDR1 SGHRS and CDR2 YFSETQ. There are 14 residues in the CDR3. Trimming stripped 5 bases from V and 3 bases from J, with 12 bases between. The CDR3 DNA reads TGCGCCAGCAGAGGGGAATTGGGCAAAAACATTCAGTACTTC. It encodes CASRGELGKNIQYF.

This rearrangement joins TRBV7-2 to TRBJ2-2, with D maybe TRBD2 (5 bases). CDR1 is SGHTA, CDR2 FQGNSA, per germline. V lost 1 base to trimming and J lost 3 bases, with 9 bases between them. The CDR3 consists of 15 residues. The CDR3 sequence: CASSLGGADTGELFF. The CDR3 DNA reads TGTGCCAGCAGCTTAGGGGGAGCGGACACCGGGGAGCTGTTTTTT.

The V gene is TRBV7-3, the J gene TRBJ2-5; tentative D call: TRBD1 (6 bases). Germline V gene sequence: CDR1 SGHTA, CDR2 FQGTGA. Trimming stripped 4 bases from V and 5 bases from J, with 14 bases between. The CDR3 consists of 14 residues. CDR3 residues: CASSSLQGMETQYF. The CDR3 bases are TGTGCCAGCAGCTCCCTTCAGGGGATGGAGACCCAGTACTTC.

The chain carries TRBV7-9 and TRBJ1-2, with D unclear. Germline assignment: CDR1 SEHNR and CDR2 FQNEAQ (reference sequence). The V and J ends lost 1 base and 6 bases respectively, with 9 bases between them. This CDR3 region has 13 residues. CDR3: CASSLVSTNGYTF. The CDR3 nucleotides are TGTGCCAGCAGCTTAGTCTCTACTAATGGCTACACCTTC.

The J gene is TRBJ1-1, the V gene TRBV20-1; D possibly corresponds to TRBD1 (5 bases). Trimming pared 6 bases from V and 5 bases from J, leaving 10 bases between. Germline V lookup: CDR1 DFQATT, CDR2 SNEGSKA (reference sequence). This CDR3 is built from 11 residues. The CDR3 is CSAFRDTEAFF. DNA for the CDR3: TGCAGTGCATTCAGGGATACTGAAGCTTTCTTT.

This clone was recorded a few times. The chain has TRBV9 and TRBJ1-6, with 7 bases identical to TRBD1. This CDR3 spans 15 amino acids. V lost 3 bases to trimming and J lost 7 bases; unmatched junction nucleotides: 7. CDR1 and CDR2 from the germline V gene are SGDLS and YYNGEE. The CDR3 region is CASSGRDSLNSPLHF. DNA of the CDR3: TGTGCCAGCAGCGGCCGGGACAGCCTAAATTCACCCCTCCACTTT.

V usage is TRBV11-2 and J usage is TRBJ1-4, with D maybe TRBD1 (6 bases). V lost 1 base and J 8 bases, leaving 11 bases between the germline ends. Germline-derived CDR1 and CDR2 are SGHAT and FQNNGV. The CDR3 is 14 amino acids. CDR3 bases: TGTGCCAGCAGCTTAGGACAGGATGGAGAAAAACTGTTTTTT. Translation: CASSLGQDGEKLFF.

The V call is TRBV5-1, the J call TRBJ2-1; TRBD2 aligns across 13 bases. J was trimmed by 14 bases and V by 4 bases; bases with no gene match: 15. The germline CDR1 and CDR2 sequences are SGHRS and YFSETQ. CDR3 length: 16 residues. The CDR3 bases are TGCGCCAGCAGCACGAGACTAGCGGGAGGTATGACGGAGGAGTTCTTC. Its translation: CASSTRLAGGMTEEFF.

This clone came up a few times. The chain links TRBV25-1 to TRBJ2-5; D is possibly TRBD2 (6 bases). CDR1 is MGHDK, CDR2 SYGVNS, per germline. V lost 5 bases and J 5 bases, leaving 12 bases between the germline ends. The CDR3 loop spans 13 amino acids. CDR3 DNA sequence: TGTGCCAGCAGTCCCCCGGGAGTGGAGACCCAGTACTTC. It is translated as CASSPPGVETQYF.

This rearrangement joins TRBV5-1 to TRBJ2-2; D possibly corresponds to TRBD2 (5 bases). Germline V gene data show CDR1 as SGHRS and CDR2 as YFSETQ. The CDR3 length is 15 residues. The V and J ends lost 6 bases and 1 base respectively, with 13 bases between them. CDR3 nucleotide sequence: TGCGCCAGCACCTTAGAGAGGGTGAACACCGGGGAGCTGTTTTTT. Translating gives CASTLERVNTGELFF. Combining the CDR3 with reference TRBV5-1 and TRBJ2-2 gives the whole variable domain KAGVTQTPRYLIKTRGQQVTLSCSPISGHRSVSWYQQTPGQGLQFLFEYFSETQRNKGNFPGRFSGRQFSNSRSEMNVSTLELGDSALYLCASTLERVNTGELFFGEGSRLTVL.

The table lists this clone with a few counts. This sequence joins TRBV11-2 and TRBJ1-4; 8 nucleotides line up with TRBD1. This CDR3 spans 15 amino acids. CDR1 SGHAT and CDR2 FQNNGV come from the germline V gene. Unmatched junction bases numbered 2, after V lost 0 bases and J lost 5 bases. The CDR3 reads CASSLERTGNEKLFF. The CDR3 DNA reads TGTGCCAGCAGCTTAGAGAGGACAGGGAATGAAAAACTGTTTTTT. Looking up the rest from reference TRBV11-2 and TRBJ1-4 gives the full variable domain: EAGVAQSPRYKIIEKRQSVAFWCNPISGHATLYWYQQILGQGPKLLIQFQNNGVVDDSQLPKDRFSAERLKGVDSTLKIQPAKLEDSAVYLCASSLERTGNEKLFFGSGTQLSVL.

The CDR3 protein is CASSLVGGNTEAFF. The CDR3 nucleotides read TGTGCCAGCAGCTTAGTCGGGGGGAACACTGAAGCTTTCTTT. The gene calls are TRBV7-2 and TRBJ1-1; a possible D gene is TRBD1 (5 bases). This CDR3 is built from 14 residues. Germline CDR1 is SGHTA and CDR2 is FQGNSA. The V end lost 1 base, the J end lost 1 base, and 7 bases lay between the germline ends. Filled out from reference TRBV7-2 and TRBJ1-1, the complete variable domain reads GAGVSQSPSNKVTEKGKDVELRCDPISGHTALYWYRQSLGQGLEFLIYFQGNSAPDKSGLPSDRFSAERTGGSVSTLTIQRTQQEDSAVYLCASSLVGGNTEAFFGQGTRLTVV.

CDR3: CASSDPRGAYNEQFF. CDR3 nucleotides: TGCGCCAGCAGTGACCCCCGGGGGGCCTACAATGAGCAGTTCTTC. V usage is TRBV10-1 and J usage is TRBJ2-1; 7 bases map to TRBD2. Germline V gene lookup returns CDR1 WNHNN and CDR2 SYGVQD (reference sequence). V shed 3 bases and J 2 bases; nucleotides not matched to a gene: 4. CDR3 length equals 15 residues.

The chain combines TRBV11-2 with TRBJ2-3; a possible D gene is TRBD2 (7 bases). Between the trimmed V and J ends, which lost 5 bases and 2 bases, there was a span of 14 bases. Germline-derived CDR1 and CDR2 are SGHAT and FQNNGV. The CDR3 runs to 15 residues. In DNA form, the CDR3 reads TGTGCCAGCAGCCCGCGGGGGCTAGCCACAGATACGCAGTATTTT. This codes for CASSPRGLATDTQYF.

This clone appeared a single time. The chain carries TRBV7-8 and TRBJ2-1; the D is unclear. V was trimmed by 5 bases and J by 2 bases, leaving 13 bases between them. Germline CDR1 SGHVS, CDR2 FQNEAQ. The CDR3 is 15 amino acids. The CDR3 nucleotides are TGTGCCAGCAGCGGTCTCGAGCGCACCTACAATGAGCAGTTCTTC. Translating gives CASSGLERTYNEQFF.

This chain joins TRBV9 and TRBJ2-4; 7 bases agree with TRBD1. J was trimmed by 6 bases and V by 0 bases; bases with no gene match: 6. CDR1 is SGDLS, CDR2 YYNGEE, per germline. This CDR3 has 15 residues. CDR3 loop: CASSVEGTAGNIQYF. Written as DNA, the CDR3 is TGTGCCAGCAGCGTAGAGGGGACAGCTGGAAACATTCAGTACTTC.

The V call is TRBV7-6, the J call TRBJ1-1; unclear D gene. With 1 base removed from V and 3 bases from J, the gap between germline ends came to 15 bases. There are 16 residues in the CDR3. Germline lookup yields CDR1 SGHVS and CDR2 FNYEAQ. CDR3 in DNA: TGTGCCAGCAGCTTAGACCCCGCGGGCCAGGACACTGAAGCTTTCTTT. Translation: CASSLDPAGQDTEAFF. The variable domain in full, with the rest retrieved from reference TRBV7-6 and TRBJ1-1, is GAGVSQSPRYKVTKRGQDVALRCDPISGHVSLYWYRQALGQGPEFLTYFNYEAQQDKSGLPNDRFSAERPEGSISTLTIQRTEQRDSAMYRCASSLDPAGQDTEAFFGQGTRLTVV.

This chain connects TRBV5-1 to TRBJ1-3, with TRBD1 matching over 8 bases. Per germline, CDR1 SGHRS and CDR2 YFSETQ. There are 15 residues in the CDR3. Trimming took 0 bases from V and 4 from J; bases not matched to a gene: 3. CDR3 sequence: CASSLDWTGGNTIYF. As DNA, the CDR3 is TGCGCCAGCAGCTTGGACTGGACAGGGGGAAACACCATATATTTT.

The chain joins TRBV2 to TRBJ1-1; weak D call: TRBD1 (5 bases). The CDR3 length is 13 residues. Germline V gene lookup returns CDR1 SNHLY and CDR2 FYNNEI. Deletions cut 7 bases from V and 0 bases from J, with 9 bases between. For the CDR3, the DNA is TGTGCCAGCACCGGGGGGATGAACACTGAAGCTTTCTTT. It is translated as CASTGGMNTEAFF.

In its sample, this clone was seen once. The chain carries TRBV5-4 and TRBJ2-2, with 7 bases that match TRBD2. Germline trimming cut 6 bases from V and 6 bases from J; bases unmatched to any gene: 8. CDR1 SGHNT and CDR2 YYREEE come from the germline V gene (reference sequence). The length of the CDR3 is 14 residues. In nucleotides, the CDR3 is TGTGCCAGCACAAATGGACTAGTCCCCGGGGAGCTGTTTTTT. Translated, it gives CASTNGLVPGELFF.

DNA of the CDR3: TGTGCCAGCAGCCGGGTGGTGGGAGGGGATCAGCCCCAGCATTTT. This encodes CASSRVVGGDQPQHF. This chain joins TRBV7-2 and TRBJ1-5, with D possibly matching TRBD1 (5 bases). The germline gives CDR1 SGHTA, CDR2 FQGNSA. The CDR3 is 15 amino acids. The ends were cut back, 5 bases at V and 5 bases at J, with 16 bases in the middle.

The V and J genes are TRBV30 and TRBJ2-7; D unclear. Per germline, CDR1 GTSNPN and CDR2 SVGIG (reference sequence). CDR3 length equals 11 residues. V lost 0 bases, J lost 4 bases, and 4 bases lay in between. The DNA of the CDR3 is TGTGCCTGGAGTGTAGAGTACGAGCAGTACTTC. Translating gives CAWSVEYEQYF.

This clone occurred a few times. V is TRBV6-5 and J is TRBJ1-2, with D possibly TRBD1 on 5 matching bases. The CDR3 has 13 residues. Germline lookup yields CDR1 MNHEY and CDR2 SVGAGI. Between the trimmed V and J ends, which lost 7 bases and 4 bases, there was a span of 13 bases. The CDR3 DNA reads as TGTGCCAGCATGGGGCAGACCTTCTATGGCTACACCTTC. Translation: CASMGQTFYGYTF.

The chain recombines TRBV24-1 with TRBJ1-2; no clear D. Germline V CDR1 and CDR2: KGHDR, SFDVKD. This CDR3 is 16 amino acids long. V was shortened by 4 bases and J by 4 bases, with 18 bases between the two germline ends. As DNA, the CDR3 is TGTGCCACCAGTGACCGCATCGGGAGCGGACTCTATGGCTACACCTTC. Translating it yields CATSDRIGSGLYGYTF.

The CDR3 DNA is TGTGCCAGCAGCCCGGGGGGGAAGCGGGGCAATGAGCAGTTCTTC. Encoded protein: CASSPGGKRGNEQFF. V usage is TRBV7-2 and J usage is TRBJ2-1; TRBD2 matches 8 bases. This CDR3 region has 15 residues. With 5 bases clipped from V and 6 bases from J, the junction kept 9 bases outside the gene matches. Per germline, CDR1 SGHTA and CDR2 FQGNSA.

The chain uses TRBV6-5 and TRBJ1-2; the D is unclear. CDR3 size: 13 residues. Germline V CDR1 and CDR2: MNHEY, SVGAGI. V dropped 5 bases and J dropped 7 bases, with 14 bases sitting between them. The CDR3 reads CASSPPAGFGYTF. In DNA form, the CDR3 reads TGTGCCAGCAGTCCCCCGGCCGGGTTTGGCTACACCTTC.